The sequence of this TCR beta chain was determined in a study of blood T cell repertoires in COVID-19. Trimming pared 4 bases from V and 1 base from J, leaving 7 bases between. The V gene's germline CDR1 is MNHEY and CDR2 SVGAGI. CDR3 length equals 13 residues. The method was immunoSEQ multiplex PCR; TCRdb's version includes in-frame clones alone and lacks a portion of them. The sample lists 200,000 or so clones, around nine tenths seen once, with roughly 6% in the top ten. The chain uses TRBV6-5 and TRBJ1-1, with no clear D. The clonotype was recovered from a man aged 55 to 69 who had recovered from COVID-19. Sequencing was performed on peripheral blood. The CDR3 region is CASSLQRNTEAFF. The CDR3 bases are TGTGCCAGCAGTTTGCAGCGGAACACTGAAGCTTTCTTT.